This TCR beta chain was observed in a study of beta chain features in type 1 diabetes. TCRB transcripts that were expressed got sequenced, as all of the isolated RNA had been reverse transcribed. The data were produced by immunoSEQ multiplex PCR, yet TCRdb's version contains in-frame clones alone and is incomplete. The sample includes 970,000 or so clones, roughly a sixth of them seen just once. This TCR derives from a woman between 18 and 29 years old in good health. Source material: naive CD4+ T cells from blood.

CDR3 residues: CASGRGGGRFGYTF. In nucleotides, the CDR3 is TGTGCCAGCGGCCGGGGAGGGGGCCGATTTGGCTACACCTTC. The chain combines TRBV9 with TRBJ1-2; 7 nucleotides agree with TRBD1. CDR3 size: 14 residues. Germline V gene lookup returns CDR1 SGDLS and CDR2 YYNGEE. The ends lost 7 bases at V and 7 bases at J; junction bases unmatched: 13. Combining the CDR3 with reference TRBV9 and TRBJ1-2 gives the whole variable domain DSGVTQTPKHLITATGQRVTLRCSPRSGDLSVYWYQQSLDQGLQFLIQYYNGEERAKGNILERFSAQQFPDLHSELNLSSLELGDSALYFCASGRGGGRFGYTFGSGTRLTVV.